This T cell receptor beta chain derives from a study of shared clonotypes between healthy human individuals. Looking at the study overall: The donor group consisted of two women and a few men, aged 18 to 49. Each donor contributed plates that comprised three CD4 naive, three CD4 memory, two CD8 naive and one CD8 memory. Findings and limits, study-wide: Estimated richness values were generally larger in naive subsets than in memory subsets.

Comments on this clone: Its antigen remains unidentified.

The naive CD8 subset, CD45RO-negative cells positively selected for CCR7, excluded terminally differentiated effector memory CD45RA+ cells. V lost 6 bases and J lost 0, with 15 bases in between. Germline V gene data show CDR1 as LNHDA and CDR2 as SQIVND (reference sequence). There are 15 residues in the CDR3. Across several immunoSEQ plates, the genomic DNA of each subset was split evenly. Libraries were prepared by immunoSEQ multiplex PCR; TCRdb keeps only in-frame clonotypes and omits some of them. The table includes 550,000 to 750,000 clones, just over 90% detected once. This clonotype was obtained from a man aged 25-40 years in good health. Sequencing was performed on naive CD8+ T cells sorted from blood. The rearrangement uses TRBV19 and TRBJ2-7; D may be TRBD1 (6 bases). The CDR3 here is CASSPKDRSSYEQYF. The DNA for the CDR3 is TGTGCCAGTAGCCCCAAAGACAGGAGCTCCTACGAGCAGTACTTC.